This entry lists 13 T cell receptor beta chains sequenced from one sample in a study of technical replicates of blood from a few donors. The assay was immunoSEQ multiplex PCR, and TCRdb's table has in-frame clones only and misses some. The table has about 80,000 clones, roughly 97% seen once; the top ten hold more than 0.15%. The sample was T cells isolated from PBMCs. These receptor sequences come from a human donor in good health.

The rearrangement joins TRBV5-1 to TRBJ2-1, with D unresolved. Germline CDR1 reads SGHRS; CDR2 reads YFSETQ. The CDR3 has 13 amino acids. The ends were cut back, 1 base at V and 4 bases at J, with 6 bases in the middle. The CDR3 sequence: CASSLPPYNEQFF. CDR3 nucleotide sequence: TGCGCCAGCAGCTTGCCCCCTTACAATGAGCAGTTCTTC.

CDR3 in amino acids: CASSSSTGDQPQHF. The CDR3 DNA reads as TGTGCCAGCAGCTCATCGACAGGAGATCAGCCCCAGCATTTT. V usage is TRBV7-9 and J usage is TRBJ1-5; a weak D match, TRBD1 (6 bases). CDR1 and CDR2 (germline): SEHNR, FQNEAQ (reference sequence). V lost 4 bases and J lost 5, with 12 bases in between. The CDR3 sequence is 14 residues long.

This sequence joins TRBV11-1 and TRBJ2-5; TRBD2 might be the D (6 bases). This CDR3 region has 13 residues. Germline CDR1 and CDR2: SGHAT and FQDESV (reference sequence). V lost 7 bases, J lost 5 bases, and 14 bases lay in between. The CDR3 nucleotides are TGTGCCAGCACCTGGGGGGTGAGCGAGACCCAGTACTTC. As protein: CASTWGVSETQYF.

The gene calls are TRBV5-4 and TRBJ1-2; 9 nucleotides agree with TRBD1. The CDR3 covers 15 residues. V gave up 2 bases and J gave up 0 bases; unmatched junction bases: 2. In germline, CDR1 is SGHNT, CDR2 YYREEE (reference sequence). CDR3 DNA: TGTGCCAGCAGCTTTGGGGACAGGGCTAACTATGGCTACACCTTC. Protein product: CASSFGDRANYGYTF.

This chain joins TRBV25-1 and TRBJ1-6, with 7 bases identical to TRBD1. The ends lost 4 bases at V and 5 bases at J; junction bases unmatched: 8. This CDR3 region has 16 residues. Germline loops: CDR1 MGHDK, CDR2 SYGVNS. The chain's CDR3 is CASSAVGGQNNSPLHF. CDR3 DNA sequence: TGTGCCAGCAGTGCCGTGGGGGGACAGAATAATTCACCCCTCCACTTT.

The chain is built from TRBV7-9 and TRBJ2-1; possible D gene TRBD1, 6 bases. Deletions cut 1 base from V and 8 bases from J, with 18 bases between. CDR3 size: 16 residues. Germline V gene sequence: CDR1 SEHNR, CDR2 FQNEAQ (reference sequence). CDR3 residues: CASSLVGRDRIDEQFF. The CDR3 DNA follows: TGTGCCAGCAGCTTAGTGGGAAGAGACAGGATCGATGAGCAGTTCTTC.

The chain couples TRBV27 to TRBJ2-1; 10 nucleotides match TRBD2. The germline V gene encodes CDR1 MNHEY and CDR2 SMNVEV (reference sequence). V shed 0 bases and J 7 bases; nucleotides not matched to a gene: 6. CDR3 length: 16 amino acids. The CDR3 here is CASSLSLAGARNEQFF. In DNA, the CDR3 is TGTGCCAGCAGTTTATCTCTAGCGGGGGCGCGGAATGAGCAGTTCTTC.

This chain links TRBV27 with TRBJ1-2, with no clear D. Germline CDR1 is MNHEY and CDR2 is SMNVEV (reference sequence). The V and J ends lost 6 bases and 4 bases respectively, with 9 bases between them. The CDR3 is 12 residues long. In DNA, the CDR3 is TGTGCCAGCAGGATCCCGGGCTATGGCTACACCTTC. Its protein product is CASRIPGYGYTF.

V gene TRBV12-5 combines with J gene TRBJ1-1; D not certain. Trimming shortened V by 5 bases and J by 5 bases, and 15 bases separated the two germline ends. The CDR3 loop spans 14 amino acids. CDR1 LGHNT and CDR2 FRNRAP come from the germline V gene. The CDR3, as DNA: TGTGCTAGTGGTCCTTGGTCCGGGTCGACTGAAGCTTTCTTT. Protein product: CASGPWSGSTEAFF.

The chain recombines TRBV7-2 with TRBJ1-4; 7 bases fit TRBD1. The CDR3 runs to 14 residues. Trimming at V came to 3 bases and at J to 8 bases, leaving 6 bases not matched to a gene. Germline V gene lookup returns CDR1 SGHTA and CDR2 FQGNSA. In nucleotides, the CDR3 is TGTGCCAGCAGCTTGACAGGGTTGGGAGAAAAACTGTTTTTT. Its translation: CASSLTGLGEKLFF.

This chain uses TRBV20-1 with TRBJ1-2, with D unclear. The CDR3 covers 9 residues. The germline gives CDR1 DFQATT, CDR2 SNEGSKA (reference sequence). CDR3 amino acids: CRAGGGYTF. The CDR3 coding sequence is TGCAGGGCTGGAGGCGGGTACACCTTC.

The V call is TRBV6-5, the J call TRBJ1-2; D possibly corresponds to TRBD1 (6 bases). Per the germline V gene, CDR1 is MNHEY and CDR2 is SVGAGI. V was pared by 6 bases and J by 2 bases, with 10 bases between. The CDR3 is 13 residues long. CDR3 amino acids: CASRSQGNYGYTF. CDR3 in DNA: TGTGCCAGCAGGAGCCAGGGGAACTATGGCTACACCTTC.

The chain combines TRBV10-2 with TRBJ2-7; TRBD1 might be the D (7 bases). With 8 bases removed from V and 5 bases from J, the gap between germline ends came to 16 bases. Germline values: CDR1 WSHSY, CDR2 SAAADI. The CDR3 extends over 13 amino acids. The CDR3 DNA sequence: TGCGCCAGCCTAGGAGGGGGCGCGGACGAGCAGTACTTC. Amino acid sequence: CASLGGGADEQYF.